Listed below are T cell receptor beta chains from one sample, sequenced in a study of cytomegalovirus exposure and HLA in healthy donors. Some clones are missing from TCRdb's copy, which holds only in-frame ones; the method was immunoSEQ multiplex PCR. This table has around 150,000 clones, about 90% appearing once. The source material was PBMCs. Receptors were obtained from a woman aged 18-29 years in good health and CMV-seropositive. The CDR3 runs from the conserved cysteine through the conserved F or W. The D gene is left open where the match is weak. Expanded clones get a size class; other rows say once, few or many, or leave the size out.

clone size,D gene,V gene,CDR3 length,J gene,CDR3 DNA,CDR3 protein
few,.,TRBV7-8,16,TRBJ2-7,TGTGCCAGCAGCTTAGAAGAAGGCGGGACCTCCTACGAGCAGTACTTC,CASSLEEGGTSYEQYF
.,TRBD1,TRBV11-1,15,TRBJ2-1,TGTGCCAGCAGCCCGGGACAGGGACTCTACAATGAGCAGTTCTTC,CASSPGQGLYNEQFF
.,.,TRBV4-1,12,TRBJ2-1,TGCGCCAGCAGTAGAGAGGGCAATGAGCAGTTCTTC,CASSREGNEQFF
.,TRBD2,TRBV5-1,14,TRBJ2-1,TGCGCCAGCAGCGGGACGAGGCTAGCGGGGGACCTGTTCTTC,CASSGTRLAGDLFF
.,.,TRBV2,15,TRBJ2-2,TGTGCCAGCAGTGAGGGAGTCTCCGACACCGGGGAGCTGTTTTTT,CASSEGVSDTGELFF
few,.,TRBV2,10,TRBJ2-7,TGTGCCAGCAGTACGGGGGAGCAGTACTTC,CASSTGEQYF
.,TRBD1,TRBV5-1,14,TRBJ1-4,TGCGCCAGCAGCATGGACAGGGCAGGTGAAAAACTGTTTTTT,CASSMDRAGEKLFF
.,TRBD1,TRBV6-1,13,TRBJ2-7,TGTGCCAGCAGGTCGACAGGGACCTACGAGCAGTACTTC,CASRSTGTYEQYF
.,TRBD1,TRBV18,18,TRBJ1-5,TGTGCCAGCTCACAACCGGACAGGGGTGTTTATAGCAATCAGCCCCAGCATTTT,CASSQPDRGVYSNQPQHF
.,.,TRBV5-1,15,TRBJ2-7,TGCGCCAGCAGCGGTGGGCAGGGGACCTCCTACGAGCAGTACTTC,CASSGGQGTSYEQYF
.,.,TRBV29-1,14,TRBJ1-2,TGCAGCGTCTCTGGGGGCCTAAGGGGGTATGGCTACACCTTC,CSVSGGLRGYGYTF
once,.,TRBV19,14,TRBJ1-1,TGTGCCAGTAGTATTTACAGGGAGGGAACTGAAGCTTTCTTT,CASSIYREGTEAFF
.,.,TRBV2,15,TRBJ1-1,TGTGCCAGCAGTGTAGAGGGTCCCGGGGACACTGAAGCTTTCTTT,CASSVEGPGDTEAFF
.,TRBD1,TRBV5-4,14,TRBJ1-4,TGTGCCAGCGGTCCCGGGACAGGGATCGAAAAACTGTTTTTT,CASGPGTGIEKLFF
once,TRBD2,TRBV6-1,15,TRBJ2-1,TGTGCCAGCAGTTCAGCGGGGATCTCCTACAATGAGCAGTTCTTC,CASSSAGISYNEQFF
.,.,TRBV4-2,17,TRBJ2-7,TGTGCCAGCAGCCAAGATCCTCGGTCGTCAGGTCCCTACGAGCAGTACTTC,CASSQDPRSSGPYEQYF
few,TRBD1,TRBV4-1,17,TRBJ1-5,TGCGCCAGCAGCCATACCGCGAGGACAGGGTGGAATCAGCCCCAGCATTTT,CASSHTARTGWNQPQHF
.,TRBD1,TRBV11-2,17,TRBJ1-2,TGTGCCAGCAGCTCAGGGGGGACAGGGAACAAGGACTATGGCTACACCTTC,CASSSGGTGNKDYGYTF
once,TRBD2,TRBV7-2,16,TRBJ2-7,TGTGCCAGCAGCTTAGGAGGAGTAGCGGGAGAAAGCGAGCAGTACTTC,CASSLGGVAGESEQYF
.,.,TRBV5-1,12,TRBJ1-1,TGCGCCAGCAGTACAGGACGCGCTGAAGCTTTCTTT,CASSTGRAEAFF
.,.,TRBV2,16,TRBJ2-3,TGTGCCAGCAGTGAAGCGCTTGTCAGGGGTGTAGATACGCAGTATTTT,CASSEALVRGVDTQYF
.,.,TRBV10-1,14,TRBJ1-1,TGCGCCAGCAGGCCCGGGACAACGAACACTGAAGCTTTCTTT,CASRPGTTNTEAFF
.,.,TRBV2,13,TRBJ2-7,TGTGCCAGCAGGACGACACCCTCCTACGAGCAGTACTTC,CASRTTPSYEQYF
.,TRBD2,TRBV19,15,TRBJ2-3,TGTGCCAGTAGTATGCTAGCGGGGGACCGCCCCGGGGAGTATTTT,CASSMLAGDRPGEYF
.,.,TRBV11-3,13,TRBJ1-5,TGTGCCAGCAGCTTAGAATCAGGTCAGCCCCAGCATTTT,CASSLESGQPQHF
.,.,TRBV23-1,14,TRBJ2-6,TGCGCCAGCAAGGAGAGCTCTGGGGCCAACGTCCTGACTTTC,CASKESSGANVLTF
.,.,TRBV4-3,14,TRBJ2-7,TGCGCCAGCAGTAACGGGGTCCAGAGCTACGAGCAGTACTTC,CASSNGVQSYEQYF
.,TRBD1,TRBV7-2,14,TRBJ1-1,TGTGCCAGCAGATTGACAGGGAGAAGCACTGAAGCTTTCTTT,CASRLTGRSTEAFF
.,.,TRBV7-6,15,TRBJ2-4,TGTGCCAGCAGCTTAGGGGAGCTAGCCAAAAACATTCAGTACTTC,CASSLGELAKNIQYF
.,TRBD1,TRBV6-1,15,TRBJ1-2,TGTGCCAGCAGTCCCGGGACAGGGGGCGTATATGGCTACACCTTC,CASSPGTGGVYGYTF
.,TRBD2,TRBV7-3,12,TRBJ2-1,TGTGCCAGCAGCTTACTAGCGGGACAGCAGTTCTTC,CASSLLAGQQFF
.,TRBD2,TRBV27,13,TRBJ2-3,TGTTCCAGTGGGACTAGCGGGACAGATACGCAGTATTTT,CSSGTSGTDTQYF
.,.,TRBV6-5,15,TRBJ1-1,TGTGCCAGCCGAGGGGAACCGGGGGGAAACACTGAAGCTTTCTTT,CASRGEPGGNTEAFF
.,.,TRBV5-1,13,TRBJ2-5,TGCGCCAGCAGCTTGGAGGGGTCAGAGACCCAGTACTTC,CASSLEGSETQYF
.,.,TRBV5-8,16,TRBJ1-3,TGTGCCAGCAGCTCCCGACAGAAGGTAGCTGGAAACACCATATATTTT,CASSSRQKVAGNTIYF
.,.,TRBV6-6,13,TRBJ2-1,TGTGCCAGCAGTTACCCCCCCGACAATGAGCAGTTCTTC,CASSYPPDNEQFF
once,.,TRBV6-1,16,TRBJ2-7,TGTGCCAGCAGTGAAGCTGCCGGGTCGGGTTCCTACGAGCAGTACTTC,CASSEAAGSGSYEQYF
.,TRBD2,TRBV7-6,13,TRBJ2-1,TGTGCCAGCGGGACTAGCGGGATCGGTGAGCAGTTCTTC,CASGTSGIGEQFF
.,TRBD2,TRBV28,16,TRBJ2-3,TGTGCCAGCAGTTCCCCTAGGGGCGGGGGGCGCGATACGCAGTATTTT,CASSSPRGGGRDTQYF
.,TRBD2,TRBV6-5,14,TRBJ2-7,TGTGCCAGCAGTCCTAGCGGGAGGGGTTACGAGCAGTACTTC,CASSPSGRGYEQYF
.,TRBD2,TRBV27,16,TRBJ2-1,TGTGCCAGCAGTTTATGGACTAGCGGGAGGGCCAATGAGCAGTTCTTC,CASSLWTSGRANEQFF
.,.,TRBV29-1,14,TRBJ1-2,TGCAGCGGGCTGACGGAGGACAGCGGGGGGGGCTACACCTTC,CSGLTEDSGGGYTF
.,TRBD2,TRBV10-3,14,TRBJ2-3,TGTGCCATCAGCGGGACTAGCGGGGAAGATACGCAGTATTTT,CAISGTSGEDTQYF
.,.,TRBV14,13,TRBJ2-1,TGTGCCAGCAGCCCAGGGGACTACAATGAGCAGTTCTTC,CASSPGDYNEQFF
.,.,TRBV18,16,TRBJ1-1,TGTGCCAGCTCACCCTCGGATCTGGAGCTGGGCACTGAAGCTTTCTTT,CASSPSDLELGTEAFF
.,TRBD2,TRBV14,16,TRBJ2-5,TGTGCCAGCAGCCAACTGGCGACTAGCGGCCTACGGACCCAGTACTTC,CASSQLATSGLRTQYF
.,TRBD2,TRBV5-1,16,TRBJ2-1,TGCGCCAGCAGCTTGGGGAGGCGGGGGGGCATGGATGAGCAGTTCTTC,CASSLGRRGGMDEQFF
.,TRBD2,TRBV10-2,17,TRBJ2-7,TGCGCCAGCAGTGAGTGGCTAGCGGGAGGTGATTCCTACGAGCAGTACTTC,CASSEWLAGGDSYEQYF